A single sample is the source of the 21 T cell receptor beta chains below, sequenced in a study of cytomegalovirus exposure and HLA in healthy donors. Data came from immunoSEQ multiplex PCR; TCRdb stores just in-frame clones and leaves some out. The sample includes about 360,000 clones, about nine tenths seen only once; the top ten take over 0.75%. The sequencing input was PBMCs. The receptors derive from a woman between 18 and 29 years old in good health and CMV-seronegative.

This chain links TRBV5-1 with TRBJ2-3; 7 bases fit TRBD1. This CDR3 has 17 amino acids. Trimming removed 2 bases from V and 0 bases from J; junction bases left unmatched: 9. The germline V gene encodes CDR1 SGHRS and CDR2 YFSETQ. CDR3 loop: CASSFGTVSTSTDTQYF. DNA for the CDR3: TGCGCCAGCAGCTTCGGGACAGTGTCAACTAGCACAGATACGCAGTATTTT.

This rearrangement joins TRBV15 to TRBJ1-3; 7 nucleotides agree with TRBD1. Germline assignment: CDR1 LNHNV and CDR2 YYDKDF (reference sequence). The CDR3 sequence is 16 residues long. Germline trimming cut 3 bases from V and 5 bases from J; bases unmatched to any gene: 10. Here the CDR3 DNA reads TGTGCCACCAGCAGGATCCCCCACAGGGGTAGAAACACCATATATTTT. It yields the protein CATSRIPHRGRNTIYF. The entire variable domain, with the rest obtained from reference TRBV15 and TRBJ1-3, is as follows: DAMVIQNPRYQVTQFGKPVTLSCSQTLNHNVMYWYQQKSSQAPKLLFHYYDKDFNNEADTPDNFQSRRPNTSFCFLDIRSPGLGDTAMYLCATSRIPHRGRNTIYFGEGSWLTVV.

The chain employs TRBV2 and TRBJ2-1, with 7 positions matching TRBD1. Unmatched junction bases numbered 12, after V lost 6 bases and J lost 1 base. The germline V gene encodes CDR1 SNHLY and CDR2 FYNNEI. The CDR3 runs 17 residues. CDR3 loop: CASRDPQGELSYNEQFF. The DNA of the CDR3 is TGTGCCAGCAGAGACCCCCAGGGGGAGTTGTCCTACAATGAGCAGTTCTTC. Full variable domain (rest looked up from reference TRBV2 and TRBJ2-1): EPEVTQTPSHQVTQMGQEVILRCVPISNHLYFYWYRQILGQKVEFLVSFYNNEISEKSEIFDDQFSVERPDGSNFTLKIRSTKLEDSAMYFCASRDPQGELSYNEQFFGPGTRLTVL.

The V and J genes are TRBV6-5 and TRBJ2-3; 9 positions agree with TRBD2. Germline V gives CDR1 MNHEY, CDR2 SVGAGI. V shed 6 bases, J shed 1 base, and the junction held 5 bases outside the gene matches. This CDR3 has 15 residues. For the CDR3, the DNA is TGTGCCAGCAGCCCGGGACTAGCCGGCACAGATACGCAGTATTTT. Protein: CASSPGLAGTDTQYF.

V and J are TRBV2 and TRBJ1-1, with D possibly matching TRBD1 (5 bases). V lost 11 bases, J lost 5 bases, and 12 bases lay in between. Germline assignment: CDR1 SNHLY and CDR2 FYNNEI. The CDR3 runs to 11 residues. DNA of the CDR3: TGTGCCGGAACGGGGGGGACTGAAGCTTTCTTT. Its protein product is CAGTGGTEAFF.

This clone has just a few counts. This chain's CDR3 is CASRGQGASTDTQYF. In DNA form, the CDR3 reads TGTGCCAGCAGGGGACAGGGGGCAAGCACAGATACGCAGTATTTT. The chain carries TRBV2 and TRBJ2-3, with TRBD1 identical over 12 bases. The V gene end was trimmed by 6 bases and the J gene end by 0 bases; junction bases not matched to a gene: 1. Germline V gives CDR1 SNHLY, CDR2 FYNNEI. The CDR3 is 15 residues long.

This clone has just one count. V gene TRBV27 combines with J gene TRBJ2-3, with 8 bases that match TRBD2. Germline CDR1 reads MNHEY; CDR2 reads SMNVEV (reference sequence). Trimming removed 8 bases from V and 2 bases from J; junction bases left unmatched: 15. CDR3 length equals 17 residues. CDR3 sequence: CASGRIAGKSNTDTQYF. The CDR3 nucleotides read TGTGCCAGCGGACGGATAGCGGGAAAAAGCAACACAGATACGCAGTATTTT.

The rearrangement joins TRBV4-1 to TRBJ2-3; the D gene is possibly TRBD2 (7 bases). The ends were cut back, 3 bases at V and 3 bases at J, with 19 bases in the middle. The germline gives CDR1 MGHRA, CDR2 YSYEKL. The CDR3 totals 17 residues. Written as DNA, the CDR3 is TGCGCCAGCAGCCACCCCGTCCGGGGGGCCAGGACAGATACGCAGTATTTT. Translation gives CASSHPVRGARTDTQYF.

The rearrangement uses TRBV9 and TRBJ2-2, with D perhaps TRBD2 (5 bases). Germline-derived CDR1 and CDR2 are SGDLS and YYNGEE. Between the trimmed V and J ends, which lost 9 bases and 7 bases, there was a span of 16 bases. CDR3 size: 13 residues. CDR3: CATARPGGGELFF. The CDR3 coding sequence is TGTGCCACCGCGAGACCTGGAGGCGGGGAGCTGTTTTTT.

The chain has TRBV7-8 and TRBJ1-2; tentative D call: TRBD1 (6 bases). Per the germline V gene, CDR1 is SGHVS and CDR2 is FQNEAQ. CDR3 length: 14 residues. Trimming removed 4 bases from V and 4 bases from J, with 13 bases in between. In nucleotides, the CDR3 is TGTGCCAGCAGCTCCGGACAGAGCACCTATGGCTACACCTTC. Translation gives CASSSGQSTYGYTF.

The gene calls are TRBV27 and TRBJ1-4; 8 nucleotides match TRBD1. This CDR3 is 14 amino acids long. The V segment lost 2 bases and the J segment 10 bases; nucleotides outside the gene matches: 6. The V gene's germline CDR1 is MNHEY and CDR2 SMNVEV (reference sequence). CDR3 DNA: TGTGCCAGCAGTTTACCGGACAGGGAGGGAAAACTGTTTTTT. This codes for CASSLPDREGKLFF. The full variable domain, completed using reference TRBV27 and TRBJ1-4, is EAQVTQNPRYLITVTGKKLTVTCSQNMNHEYMSWYRQDPGLGLRQIYYSMNVEVTDKGDVPEGYKVSRKEKRNFPLILESPSPNQTSLYFCASSLPDREGKLFFGSGTQLSVL.

The chain joins TRBV27 to TRBJ2-5; 11 nucleotides agree with TRBD2. CDR1 MNHEY and CDR2 SMNVEV come from the germline V gene (reference sequence). V was clipped by 5 bases and J by 4 bases; unmatched bases: 3. This CDR3 is built from 14 residues. In DNA form, the CDR3 reads TGTGCCAGCAGTGTCCTAGCGGGAGGAGAGACCCAGTACTTC. Protein sequence: CASSVLAGGETQYF.

The chain has TRBV11-2 and TRBJ2-7; D may be TRBD2 (5 bases). Trimming left V 0 bases short and J 0 bases short, with 9 bases between. The germline V gene encodes CDR1 SGHAT and CDR2 FQNNGV. CDR3 length: 15 amino acids. CDR3 sequence: CASSLEGGPSYEQYF. The CDR3 region has the DNA TGTGCCAGCAGCTTAGAGGGCGGGCCCTCCTACGAGCAGTACTTC.

The CDR3 sequence is CASSLATGYEQYF. Written as DNA, the CDR3 is TGTGCCAGCAGCTTGGCCACCGGCTACGAGCAGTACTTC. The J gene is TRBJ2-7, the V gene TRBV5-5, with D hard to call. The germline V gene encodes CDR1 SGHKS and CDR2 YYEKEE (reference sequence). This CDR3 region has 13 residues. The V and J ends lost 0 bases and 3 bases respectively, with 7 bases between them.

J is TRBJ2-1 and V is TRBV5-1; TRBD2 might be the D (5 bases). The CDR3 spans 16 residues. V lost 0 bases and J 0 bases, leaving 10 bases between the germline ends. The germline V gene encodes CDR1 SGHRS and CDR2 YFSETQ. DNA for the CDR3: TGCGCCAGCAGCTTGGATCTGGGGAGCTCCTACAATGAGCAGTTCTTC. This gives the protein CASSLDLGSSYNEQFF.

The chain couples TRBV6-1 to TRBJ2-3; no clear D. Germline values: CDR1 MNHNS, CDR2 SASEGT. The CDR3 length is 13 residues. V lost 8 bases, J lost 0 bases, and 9 bases lay in between. This CDR3 is CASLSFSTDTQYF. The CDR3 nucleotides are TGTGCCAGCCTTTCGTTTAGCACAGATACGCAGTATTTT.

The V gene is TRBV2, the J gene TRBJ2-3; D unresolved. This CDR3 region has 15 residues. Trimming pared 6 bases from V and 2 bases from J, leaving 15 bases between. The germline V gene has CDR1 SNHLY and CDR2 FYNNEI. The DNA of the CDR3 is TGTGCCAGCAGGGCGACCCAGAGCGCCACAGATACGCAGTATTTT. It is translated as CASRATQSATDTQYF.

V gene TRBV6-6 combines with J gene TRBJ1-2; 10 nucleotides line up with TRBD1. Looked up from germline, CDR1 is MNHNY and CDR2 is SVGAGI (reference sequence). V was clipped by 2 bases and J by 4 bases; unmatched bases: 4. There are 15 residues in the CDR3. The CDR3 nucleotides read TGTGCCAGCAGTTACCTGGACAGGGGGTCCTATGGCTACACCTTC. It specifies CASSYLDRGSYGYTF.

This clone showed up just once. The chain couples TRBV30 to TRBJ2-1; D is possibly TRBD2 (6 bases). CDR1 and CDR2 from the germline V gene are GTSNPN and SVGIG (reference sequence). CDR3 length equals 14 residues. V lost 2 bases to trimming and J lost 8 bases, with 16 bases between them. CDR3 region: CAWSRGGGGHEQFF. As DNA, the CDR3 is TGTGCCTGGAGTAGGGGCGGCGGAGGGCATGAGCAGTTCTTC.

The chain combines TRBV4-1 with TRBJ2-1, with 7 bases lining up with TRBD2. With V trimmed by 4 bases and J by 4 bases, 7 bases remained unmatched. The CDR3 is made up of 15 amino acids. Germline loops: CDR1 MGHRA, CDR2 YSYEKL. In DNA, the CDR3 is TGCGCCAGCAGCCCAGGGAGGGGTGGATACAATGAGCAGTTCTTC. As protein: CASSPGRGGYNEQFF.

This clone was found a few times. This chain links TRBV6-1 with TRBJ2-5, with 7 bases lining up with TRBD2. Looked up from germline, CDR1 is MNHNS and CDR2 is SASEGT. This CDR3 contains 15 residues. The J segment lost 2 bases and the V segment lost 7 bases, leaving 10 bases of the junction unmatched. CDR3 amino acids: CASTPGVAGQETQYF. The CDR3 DNA sequence: TGTGCCAGCACTCCCGGGGTAGCGGGTCAAGAGACCCAGTACTTC.